Reported below is one T cell receptor beta chain. This clonotype was detected many times. No cognate antigen has been identified for it. No base quality information exists; no much larger clone differs at one position. This sample stems from a study of T-cell reconstitution after alpha-beta-depleted transplantation in children listed by TCRdb under 2016. About the full investigation: Using TCR repertoire profiling, the study quantitatively followed how T-cell immune reconstitution unfolded in children after TCRalphabeta/CD19-depleted allogeneic hematopoietic cell transplantation.

As encoded in the germline V gene (reference sequence), CDR1 is DFQATT while CDR2 is SNEGSKA. The CDR3 spans 14 residues, from the cysteine through the phenylalanine. CDR3 DNA only is kept here, 42 bases in frame from base 1. After removal of 5 bases from V and 4 bases from J, the junction retains 6 bases not matched to a gene. The library was made by PCR. Sequencer: Illumina HiSeq 2500. To normalize quantification of the TCRbeta repertoire, the TCR libraries were built with molecular barcoding that relied on unique molecular identifiers. TCRdb reran the public reads through fastp at Q25 and MiXCR, keeping productive beta chains. Each CDR3 protein appears once, grouped with its most common genes and DNA. The sample has about 370,000 distinct CDR3 sequences on record, 20% of them singletons. Around 3.9% of the sample is in the top ten clones.

The clonotype originates from a human donor who donated a stem cell graft to a child with acute myeloid leukemia. The rearranged chain carries TRBV20-1 and TRBJ2-1; 9 junctional bases match TRBD1. The material sequenced was PBMCs from the stem cell graft donor, taken from the stem cell graft. At the DNA level, the sequence is TGCAGTGCTCTAGGGGACAGGGTATACAATGAGCAGTTCTTC. It is translated as CSALGDRVYNEQFF.